The rows below give T cell receptor beta chains drawn from one sample of a study of blood T cell repertoires in COVID-19. This table comes from immunoSEQ multiplex PCR, and its TCRdb copy is limited to in-frame clones, with some not included. This sample has a few hundred thousand clones, with 89% found just once. Sequencing input: PBMCs or T cells enriched from blood (not recorded which). These receptors were obtained from a woman in her thirties or forties who had recovered from COVID-19. The CDR3 runs from the conserved cysteine through the conserved F or W. Each record gives: D gene, V gene, J gene, clone size, CDR3 DNA, CDR3 protein. The D gene is left open where the match is weak. Part of the rows lack a size; the others show once, few, many or a class for expanded clones.

D gene: TRBD1
V gene: TRBV7-3
J gene: TRBJ1-6
clone size: NA
CDR3 DNA: TGTGCCAGCAGCTTGACAGGGGAGGCACCCCTCCACTTT
CDR3 protein: CASSLTGEAPLHF

D gene: TRBD1
V gene: TRBV28
J gene: TRBJ1-5
clone size: NA
CDR3 DNA: TGTGCCAGCAACTCGGCCGGACAGGGGAATCAGCCCCAGCATTTT
CDR3 protein: CASNSAGQGNQPQHF

D gene: NA
V gene: TRBV19
J gene: TRBJ1-2
clone size: NA
CDR3 DNA: TGTGCCAGTAGTAGGGCTGACAACTATGGCTACACCTTC
CDR3 protein: CASSRADNYGYTF

D gene: TRBD1
V gene: TRBV5-8
J gene: TRBJ2-7
clone size: NA
CDR3 DNA: TGTGCCAGCAGCTCGGACAGGACATCATCGTACGAGCAGTACTTC
CDR3 protein: CASSSDRTSSYEQYF

D gene: TRBD2
V gene: TRBV6-5
J gene: TRBJ2-3
clone size: NA
CDR3 DNA: TGTGCCAGCAGTTACTCCAGTAGCGGGGACACAGATACGCAGTATTTT
CDR3 protein: CASSYSSSGDTDTQYF

D gene: NA
V gene: TRBV7-6
J gene: TRBJ1-3
clone size: once
CDR3 DNA: TGTGCCAGCAGCTTAGACGGACTCTCTGGAAACACCATATATTTT
CDR3 protein: CASSLDGLSGNTIYF

D gene: NA
V gene: TRBV7-9
J gene: TRBJ2-2
clone size: few
CDR3 DNA: TGTGCCAGCAGCTTAGAATATATCCCCGGGGAGCTGTTTTTT
CDR3 protein: CASSLEYIPGELFF

D gene: TRBD2
V gene: TRBV24-1
J gene: TRBJ2-1
clone size: once
CDR3 DNA: TGTGCCACCAGCTCCCCCGGGCTAGCGGGGAACAATGAGCAGTTCTTC
CDR3 protein: CATSSPGLAGNNEQFF

D gene: TRBD1
V gene: TRBV18
J gene: TRBJ1-2
clone size: NA
CDR3 DNA: TGTGCCAGCTCACCAAACGAGGGGGCGCAATACTATGGCTACACCTTC
CDR3 protein: CASSPNEGAQYYGYTF

D gene: TRBD1
V gene: TRBV18
J gene: TRBJ2-6
clone size: NA
CDR3 DNA: TGTGCCAGCTCACCTCAGGGACAGGGGAACTCTGGGGCCAACGTCCTGACTTTC
CDR3 protein: CASSPQGQGNSGANVLTF

D gene: TRBD1
V gene: TRBV28
J gene: TRBJ1-6
clone size: NA
CDR3 DNA: TGTGCCAGCAGTTCCCCCCTGTCCTGGGACAGGGGAGGTTCACCCCTCCACTTT
CDR3 protein: CASSSPLSWDRGGSPLHF

D gene: NA
V gene: TRBV5-8
J gene: TRBJ1-2
clone size: NA
CDR3 DNA: TGTGCCAGCGGACAGAGATCCTATGGCTACACCTTC
CDR3 protein: CASGQRSYGYTF

D gene: NA
V gene: TRBV3-1/TRBV3-2
J gene: TRBJ1-2
clone size: few
CDR3 DNA: TGTGCCAGCAGCCAAGTCGGAGCTAACTATGGCTACACCTTC
CDR3 protein: CASSQVGANYGYTF

D gene: NA
V gene: TRBV18
J gene: TRBJ1-1
clone size: once
CDR3 DNA: TGTGCCAGCTTCTTAATGCCGGGACAGAACACTGAAGCTTTCTTT
CDR3 protein: CASFLMPGQNTEAFF

D gene: TRBD1
V gene: TRBV24-1
J gene: TRBJ1-1
clone size: NA
CDR3 DNA: TGTGCCACCAGTGATCTTACAGGGGATGCTTTCTTT
CDR3 protein: CATSDLTGDAFF

D gene: NA
V gene: TRBV7-7
J gene: TRBJ2-2
clone size: few
CDR3 DNA: TGTGCTAGCAGCTTACGACAGAATGCGAACACCGGGGAGCTGTTTTTT
CDR3 protein: CASSLRQNANTGELFF

D gene: TRBD1
V gene: TRBV7-9
J gene: TRBJ1-3
clone size: NA
CDR3 DNA: TGTGCCAGCAGCTTAGGGACAGGGGGAGCTGGAAACACCATATATTTT
CDR3 protein: CASSLGTGGAGNTIYF

D gene: NA
V gene: TRBV18
J gene: TRBJ1-5
clone size: NA
CDR3 DNA: TGTGCCAGCTCACCAATCAGGGGCAATCAGCCCCAGCATTTT
CDR3 protein: CASSPIRGNQPQHF

D gene: TRBD2
V gene: TRBV7-3
J gene: TRBJ2-3
clone size: NA
CDR3 DNA: TGTGCCAGCACCCACGGGGGGGGTGTCACAGATACGCAGTATTTT
CDR3 protein: CASTHGGGVTDTQYF

D gene: NA
V gene: TRBV5-6
J gene: TRBJ1-1
clone size: few
CDR3 DNA: TGTGCCAGCAGCTTGGCCAGCGCACCCTGGAACACTGAAGCTTTCTTT
CDR3 protein: CASSLASAPWNTEAFF

D gene: TRBD1
V gene: TRBV11-3
J gene: TRBJ1-3
clone size: NA
CDR3 DNA: TGTGCCAGCAGCTTACAGGGGGCTGGAAACACCATATATTTT
CDR3 protein: CASSLQGAGNTIYF

D gene: TRBD1
V gene: TRBV27
J gene: TRBJ1-4
clone size: NA
CDR3 DNA: TGTGCCAGCAGTCGCCCCCCCGGGACAGGGGATGAAAAACTGTTTTTT
CDR3 protein: CASSRPPGTGDEKLFF

D gene: TRBD2
V gene: TRBV7-9
J gene: TRBJ2-7
clone size: NA
CDR3 DNA: TGTGCCAGCAGCTCGGGACTAGCGGGACACGAGCAGTACTTC
CDR3 protein: CASSSGLAGHEQYF

D gene: TRBD1
V gene: TRBV9
J gene: TRBJ2-2
clone size: NA
CDR3 DNA: TGTGCCAGCAGCAAACGGACAGGGCTGGGGACCGGGGAGCTGTTTTTT
CDR3 protein: CASSKRTGLGTGELFF

D gene: TRBD2
V gene: TRBV13
J gene: TRBJ2-7
clone size: NA
CDR3 DNA: TGTGCCAGCAGCCTCCGGGGGGGAGGTTCCTACGAGCAGTACTTC
CDR3 protein: CASSLRGGGSYEQYF

D gene: NA
V gene: TRBV7-8
J gene: TRBJ1-5
clone size: NA
CDR3 DNA: TGTGCCAGCAGCTTAGCGCTACAGGGAACGGATCAGCCCCAGCATTTT
CDR3 protein: CASSLALQGTDQPQHF